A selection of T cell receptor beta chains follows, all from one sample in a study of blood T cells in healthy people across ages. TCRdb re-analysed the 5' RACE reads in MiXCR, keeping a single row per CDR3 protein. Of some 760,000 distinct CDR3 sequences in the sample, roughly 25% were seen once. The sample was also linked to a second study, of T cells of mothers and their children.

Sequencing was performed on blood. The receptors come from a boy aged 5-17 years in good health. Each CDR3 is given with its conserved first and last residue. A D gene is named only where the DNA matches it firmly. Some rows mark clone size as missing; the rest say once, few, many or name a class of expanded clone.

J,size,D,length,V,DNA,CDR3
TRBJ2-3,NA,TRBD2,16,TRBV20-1,TGCAGTGCTAGAGATGGCCCAGCGGGAGGCACAGATACGCAGTATTTT,CSARDGPAGGTDTQYF
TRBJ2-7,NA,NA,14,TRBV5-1,TGCGTCAGCAGCTTGGAACACAGGGAGCGCGAGCAGTACTTC,CVSSLEHREREQYF
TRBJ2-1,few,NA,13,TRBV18,TGTGCCAGCTCAACGACACAGGGCAATGAGCAGTTCTTC,CASSTTQGNEQFF
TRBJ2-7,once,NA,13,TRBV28,TGTGCCAGCAGCCAGACCGGGGCGCGTGAGCAGTACTTC,CASSQTGAREQYF
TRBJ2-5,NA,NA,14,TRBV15,TGTGCCACCAGCTACGGCCACCAGGGGGAGACCCAGTACTTC,CATSYGHQGETQYF
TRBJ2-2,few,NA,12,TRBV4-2,TGTGCCAGCAGCCATAACCCCGGGGAGCTGTTTTTT,CASSHNPGELFF
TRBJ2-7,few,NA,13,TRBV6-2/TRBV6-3,TGTGCCAGCAAAATCAGGTACTCCTACGAGCAGTACTTC,CASKIRYSYEQYF
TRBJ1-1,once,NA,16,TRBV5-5,TGTGCCAGCAGCATAGGGCAGGGCAGGGTGAACACTGAAGCTTTCTTT,CASSIGQGRVNTEAFF
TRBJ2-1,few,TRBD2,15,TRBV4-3,TGCGCCAGCAGCACCTGGACTAGCGGGAGTAATGAGCAGTTCTTC,CASSTWTSGSNEQFF
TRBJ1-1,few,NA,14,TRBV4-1,TGCGCCAGCAGCCACCCTCAGGGTAACACTGAAGCTTTCTTT,CASSHPQGNTEAFF
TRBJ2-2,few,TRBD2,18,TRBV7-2,TGTGCCAGCAGCTTAGCCGCACTAGCGGGTCTCGGAACCGGGGAGCTGTTTTTT,CASSLAALAGLGTGELFF
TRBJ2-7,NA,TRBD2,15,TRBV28,TGTGCCAGCACCACAACTAGCGCATCGAACTACGAGCAGTACTTC,CASTTTSASNYEQYF
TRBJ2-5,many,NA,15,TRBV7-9,TGTGCCAGCAGCTTCGCCTCCGGCGATGGGGAGGAGCAGTACTTC,CASSFASGDGEEQYF
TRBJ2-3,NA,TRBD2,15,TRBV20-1,TGCAGTGCTAGACGGGGGGAGTTCCTCACAGATACGCAGTATTTT,CSARRGEFLTDTQYF
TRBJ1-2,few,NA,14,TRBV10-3,TGTGCCATCAGTGAGTCGACAGGTACCTATGGCTACACCTTC,CAISESTGTYGYTF
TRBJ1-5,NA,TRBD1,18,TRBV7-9,TGTGCCAGCAGCTTCGGGACAGGGGGAATATATAGCAATCAGCCCCAGCATTTT,CASSFGTGGIYSNQPQHF
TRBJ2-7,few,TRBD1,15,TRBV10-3,TGTGCCATCAGTGGGACCGGGACAGGTGGCTACGAGCAGTACTTC,CAISGTGTGGYEQYF
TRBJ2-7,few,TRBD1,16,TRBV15,TGTGCCACCAGCCTACTGCCGGGACAGGGGGCCTACGAGCAGTACTTC,CATSLLPGQGAYEQYF
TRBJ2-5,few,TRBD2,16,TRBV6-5,TGTGCCAGCAGTTACGAGGGGGGTAGCGGGAGTAAGACCCAGTACTTC,CASSYEGGSGSKTQYF
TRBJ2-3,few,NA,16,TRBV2,TGTGCCAGCAGTGAAGCGCCGCATGGGTTCGCAGATACGCAGTATTTT,CASSEAPHGFADTQYF
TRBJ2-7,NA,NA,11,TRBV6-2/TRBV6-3,TGTGCCAGCACTACCTACTACGAGCAGTACTTC,CASTTYYEQYF
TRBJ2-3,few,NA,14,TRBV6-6,TGTGCCAGCAGCGACGGGGACCGCACAGATACGCAGTATTTT,CASSDGDRTDTQYF
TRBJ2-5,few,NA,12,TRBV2,TGTGCCTGTAGACAAGGCGGGGAAACCCAGTACTTC,CACRQGGETQYF
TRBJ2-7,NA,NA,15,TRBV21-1,TGTGCCAGCAGCGAAGAGACAGGGGTTGACTACGAGCAGTACTTC,CASSEETGVDYEQYF
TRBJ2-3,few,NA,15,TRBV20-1,TGCAGTGCTAGAGCCACAGGTTATAGCACAGATACGCAGTATTTT,CSARATGYSTDTQYF
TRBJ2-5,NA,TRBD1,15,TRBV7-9,TGTGCCAGCAGCTTAGTGATCAGGGGGACGGAGACCCAGTACTTC,CASSLVIRGTETQYF
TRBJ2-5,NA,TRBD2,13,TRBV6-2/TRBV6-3,TGTGCCAGCAATCCAGCGGGAGAAGAGACCCAGTACTTC,CASNPAGEETQYF
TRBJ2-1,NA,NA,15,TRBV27,TGTGCCGGACCTGTAGCGCTAGGCTCCTACAATGAGCAGTTCTTC,CAGPVALGSYNEQFF
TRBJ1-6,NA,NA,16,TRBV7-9,TGTGCCAGCGCAAACGGAGCGGGGGGTTCAGATTCACCCCTCCACTTT,CASANGAGGSDSPLHF
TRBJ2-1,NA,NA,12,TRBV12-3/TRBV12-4,TGTGCCAGCAGTCTTGGGACGAATGAGCAGTTCTTC,CASSLGTNEQFF
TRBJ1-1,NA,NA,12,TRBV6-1,TGTGCCAGCAAAGGCCCCGGTATTGAGGCTTTCTTT,CASKGPGIEAFF
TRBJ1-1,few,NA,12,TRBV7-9,TGTGCCAGCAGCTTATTGAGACCTGAAGCCTTCTTT,CASSLLRPEAFF
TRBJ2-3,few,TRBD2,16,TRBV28,TGTGCCAGCAGTCCTAACTTTAGCGGGGCCCCAGATACGCAGTATTTT,CASSPNFSGAPDTQYF
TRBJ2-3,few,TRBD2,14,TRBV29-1,TGCAGCGTCGTAGCGGGAGTGGGGGCGGATACGCAGTATTTT,CSVVAGVGADTQYF
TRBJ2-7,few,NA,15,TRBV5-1,TGCACCAGCAGCCCACTCGGGACCGACTCCTACGAGCAGTACTTC,CTSSPLGTDSYEQYF
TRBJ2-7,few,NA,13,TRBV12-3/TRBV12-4,TGTGCCAGCAGTTTAGGGTGGTCCTACGAGCAGTACTTC,CASSLGWSYEQYF
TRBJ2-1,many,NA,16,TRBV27,TGTGCCAGCAGCCCCGCTCGGACGGGCTCCTACAATGAGCAGTTCTTC,CASSPARTGSYNEQFF
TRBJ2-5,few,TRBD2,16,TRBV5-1,TGCGCCAGCAGCTCCGGGACTAGCGGGACCCAAGAGACCCAGTACTTC,CASSSGTSGTQETQYF
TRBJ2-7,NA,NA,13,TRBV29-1,TGCAGCGTTGCCAGGAGGGAGATGGACGAGCAGTACTTC,CSVARREMDEQYF
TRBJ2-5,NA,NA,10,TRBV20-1,TGCAGTGCTAGCGGCGAGACCCAGTACTTC,CSASGETQYF
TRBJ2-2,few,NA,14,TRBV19,TGTGCCAGTAACCACAGGGTAGTAACCGGGGAGCTGTTTTTT,CASNHRVVTGELFF
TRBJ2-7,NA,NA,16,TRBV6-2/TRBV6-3,TGTGCCAGCAGTTACTCTGTGACGGTGAGCTCCTACGAGCAGTACTTC,CASSYSVTVSSYEQYF
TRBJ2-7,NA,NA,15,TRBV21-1,TGTGCCAGCAGCAAAGCACCGAAAAGCTCCTACGAGCAGTACTTC,CASSKAPKSSYEQYF
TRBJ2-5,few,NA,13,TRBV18,TGTGCCAGCTCACGATCAAACCAAGAGACCCAGTACTTC,CASSRSNQETQYF
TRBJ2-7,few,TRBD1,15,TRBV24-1,TGTGCCACCAGTGATCCCAGACAGGGTCGGAACGAGCAGTACTTC,CATSDPRQGRNEQYF
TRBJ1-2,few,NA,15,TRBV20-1,TGCAGTGCTAGAGATACCCGGACTCTTAACTATGGCTACACCTTC,CSARDTRTLNYGYTF